The 22 T cell receptor beta chains reported below all come from one sample, sequenced in a study of regulatory T cells in long-lasting Graves disease. Through Arm-PCR of CDR3 regions and iRepertoire HTBI primers, TCR beta libraries were built. A single record per CDR3 protein comes from TCRdb applying MiXCR to the multiplex PCR reads. The data contain hundreds of thousands of distinct CDR3 sequences, about 16% of them singletons. The time point is: newly diagnosed GD, antithyroid drugs for less than 3 months. The TCR library was made from RNA extracted from PBMCs. This sample also appeared in a second study, on T cells in Graves' hyperthyroidism and ophthalmopathy.

The starting material was peripheral blood mononuclear cells (PBMCs), obtained at new diagnosis, from a patient treated with antithyroid drugs. The receptors were sampled from a woman aged 30 to 39 with Graves disease.

This clonotype was detected a few times. J is TRBJ2-2 and V is TRBV2; 7 bases are shared with TRBD2. After removal of 7 bases from V and 2 bases from J, the junction contained 4 bases not matched to a gene. Germline V lookup: CDR1 SNHLY, CDR2 FYNNEI. The CDR3 is made up of 14 amino acids. The CDR3 coding sequence is TGTGCCAGCAAGGGAGGGACCAACACCGGGGAGCTGTTTTTT. Its translation is CASKGGTNTGELFF. Drawing the rest from reference TRBV2 and TRBJ2-2, the complete variable domain is EPEVTQTPSHQVTQMGQEVILRCVPISNHLYFYWYRQILGQKVEFLVSFYNNEISEKSEIFDDQFSVERPDGSNFTLKIRSTKLEDSAMYFCASKGGTNTGELFFGEGSRLTVL.

This clonotype was detected ten times or more. J is TRBJ2-3 and V is TRBV20-1; D is unresolved. V was clipped by 3 bases and J by 11 bases, with 12 bases between them. The CDR3 is 11 amino acids. In germline, CDR1 is DFQATT, CDR2 SNEGSKA (reference sequence). In DNA, the CDR3 is TGCAGTGCTAGGGAACGCCTCGGGCAGTATTTT. It encodes CSARERLGQYF.

This clonotype came up many times. This rearrangement joins TRBV6-1 to TRBJ2-1, with 10 bases lining up with TRBD2. Trimming at V came to 7 bases and at J to 7 bases, leaving 10 bases not matched to a gene. CDR1 and CDR2 from the germline V gene are MNHNS and SASEGT. The CDR3 runs 15 residues. For the CDR3, the DNA is TGTGCCAGCACCTCTAGCGGGAGCGGTAGGAATGAGCAGTTCTTC. Residues: CASTSSGSGRNEQFF.

This clonotype was detected ten times or more. V gene TRBV5-1 combines with J gene TRBJ2-7; a weak D match, TRBD1 (5 bases). Germline-derived CDR1 and CDR2 are SGHRS and YFSETQ. V dropped 0 bases and J dropped 2 bases, with 9 bases sitting between them. The CDR3 extends over 14 amino acids. The CDR3 reads CASSLDRSTYEQYF. Written as DNA, the CDR3 is TGCGCCAGCAGCTTGGACAGGTCGACCTACGAGCAGTACTTC. Based on the CDR3 plus reference TRBV5-1 and TRBJ2-7, the full variable domain is KAGVTQTPRYLIKTRGQQVTLSCSPISGHRSVSWYQQTPGQGLQFLFEYFSETQRNKGNFPGRFSGRQFSNSRSEMNVSTLELGDSALYLCASSLDRSTYEQYFGPGTRLTVT.

The V and J genes are TRBV20-1 and TRBJ2-3; D is ambiguous. CDR1 and CDR2 (germline): DFQATT, SNEGSKA (reference sequence). V was cut by 3 bases and J by 5 bases, with 6 bases left in between. The CDR3 is 11 amino acids. The CDR3: CSASHGDTQYF. The CDR3 DNA sequence: TGCAGTGCTAGCCACGGAGATACGCAGTATTTT.

This clonotype was detected ten times or more. V usage is TRBV2 and J usage is TRBJ2-7; D is possibly TRBD2 (5 bases). Trimming took 6 bases from V and 2 from J, leaving 17 bases between them. Germline assignment: CDR1 SNHLY and CDR2 FYNNEI. This CDR3 has 15 amino acids. CDR3 protein: CASSATGIGPYEQYF. The CDR3 DNA reads TGTGCCAGCAGCGCTACGGGGATAGGGCCCTACGAGCAGTACTTC.

Remarks on this clonotype: This sequence may be a read error, since a much larger clone differs from it by one base. CDR3 in amino acids: CASSYQGSFCSNQPQHF. The CDR3 DNA is TGTGCCAGCAGTTACCAAGGGTCTTTCTGTAGCAATCAGCCCCAGCATTTT. The chain joins TRBV6-2 or TRBV6-3 to TRBJ1-5, with D unclear. Trimming shortened V by 2 bases and J by 0 bases, and 14 bases separated the two germline ends. This CDR3 is built from 17 residues. Germline-derived CDR1 and CDR2 are MNHEY and SVGEGT.

The sample holds a few counts of this clonotype. This chain links TRBV30 with TRBJ2-7, with unresolved D. The CDR3 length is 14 residues. Germline assignment: CDR1 GTSNPN and CDR2 SVGIG (reference sequence). With 3 bases removed from V and 0 bases from J, the gap between germline ends came to 12 bases. In nucleotides, the CDR3 is TGTGCCTGGAGCCTCCGGTTCGGCTCCTACGAGCAGTACTTC. This encodes CAWSLRFGSYEQYF.

The chain carries TRBV6-1 and TRBJ2-1; the match to TRBD2 covers 12 bases. Germline trimming cut 7 bases from V and 7 bases from J; bases unmatched to any gene: 5. CDR1 and CDR2 from the germline V gene are MNHNS and SASEGT. The CDR3 extends over 14 amino acids. The chain's CDR3 is CASILAGGGNEQFF. The DNA for the CDR3 is TGTGCCAGCATCCTAGCGGGAGGGGGGAATGAGCAGTTCTTC.

The chain links TRBV2 to TRBJ2-3; 8 bases map to TRBD1. V lost 10 bases, J lost 6 bases, and 6 bases stayed unmatched. CDR1 and CDR2 from the germline V gene are SNHLY and FYNNEI. The CDR3 loop spans 12 amino acids. The CDR3 spells CANRQGADTQYF. For the CDR3, the DNA is TGTGCCAACAGGCAGGGGGCGGATACGCAGTATTTT.

This chain joins TRBV24-1 and TRBJ2-5; 10 bases map to TRBD1. V lost 1 base to trimming and J lost 5 bases; unmatched junction nucleotides: 3. Germline values: CDR1 KGHDR, CDR2 SFDVKD. The CDR3 is made up of 15 amino acids. In DNA, the CDR3 is TGTGCCACCAGTGATTTCGGGACAGGGGTCGAGACCCAGTACTTC. Its protein is CATSDFGTGVETQYF.

This clonotype has more than one count but fewer than ten. The chain joins TRBV15 to TRBJ1-4, with a tentative D call TRBD1 (6 bases). Germline V CDR1 and CDR2: LNHNV, YYDKDF (reference sequence). Trimming took off 2 bases at V and 8 bases at J, with 18 bases between the two ends. This CDR3 has 16 residues. The DNA for the CDR3 is TGTGCCACCAGCAGACAATCAGGGGTTTTCGGGGAAAAACTGTTTTTT. This gives the protein CATSRQSGVFGEKLFF.

This clonotype was counted many times. J is TRBJ1-2 and V is TRBV12-5; 7 nucleotides line up with TRBD1. Germline V CDR1 and CDR2: LGHNT, FRNRAP. The junction had 10 bases not matched to a gene; V was cut back by 5 bases and J by 4 bases. CDR3 length: 15 residues. Here the CDR3 reads CASGPTSTGLYGYTF. In nucleotides, the CDR3 is TGTGCTAGTGGTCCCACTTCGACAGGGCTCTATGGCTACACCTTC.

This clonotype was counted only a few times. This chain connects TRBV24-1 to TRBJ2-5; D might be TRBD1 (5 bases). This CDR3 has 14 amino acids. V lost 2 bases, J lost 7 bases, and 13 bases lay in between. Germline loops: CDR1 KGHDR, CDR2 SFDVKD. This CDR3 is CATSDYKGSGTQYF. The CDR3 DNA reads as TGTGCCACCAGTGATTACAAGGGGTCCGGGACCCAGTACTTC.

The chain joins TRBV7-9 to TRBJ1-3, with D unclear. V shed 0 bases and J shed 1 base, with 13 bases lying between them. Germline values: CDR1 SEHNR, CDR2 FQNEAQ (reference sequence). The CDR3 consists of 17 residues. As DNA, the CDR3 is TGTGCCAGCAGCTTAGCGCATATACGGGAATCTGGAAACACCATATATTTT. Translated, it gives CASSLAHIRESGNTIYF.

The chain couples TRBV11-2 to TRBJ1-5; weak D call: TRBD1 (5 bases). V lost 1 base and J lost 7, with 11 bases in between. Per germline, CDR1 SGHAT and CDR2 FQNNGV. This CDR3 comprises 14 residues. DNA of the CDR3: TGTGCCAGCAGCTTAGTCGGGGGAGTGCAGCCCCAGCATTTT. Translation: CASSLVGGVQPQHF.

The rearrangement links TRBV7-2 to TRBJ2-4; D is undetermined. CDR3 length: 15 residues. Germline assignment: CDR1 SGHTA and CDR2 FQGNSA. V was shortened by 1 base and J by 3 bases, with 10 bases between the two germline ends. CDR3 bases: TGTGCCAGCAGCTTAGTGTTACAACTCAAAAACATTCAGTACTTC. The encoded protein is CASSLVLQLKNIQYF.

The chain combines TRBV19 with TRBJ2-7; possible D gene TRBD2, 6 bases. Germline CDR1 and CDR2: LNHDA and SQIVND (reference sequence). V dropped 3 bases and J dropped 6 bases, with 12 bases sitting between them. The CDR3 is 13 amino acids. The CDR3 protein is CASSISAGREQYF. Here the CDR3 DNA reads TGTGCCAGTAGTATTTCGGCGGGGCGCGAGCAGTACTTC.

This clonotype was detected many times. The chain combines TRBV6-1 with TRBJ2-7, with TRBD2 matching 8 bases. The CDR3 is made up of 15 amino acids. Germline-derived CDR1 and CDR2 are MNHNS and SASEGT. V lost 5 bases to trimming and J lost 7 bases; unmatched junction nucleotides: 13. The CDR3 sequence is CASSNPGLGAREQYF. The CDR3 DNA sequence: TGTGCCAGCAGTAATCCGGGACTAGGTGCTAGAGAGCAGTACTTC.

The chain employs TRBV7-9 and TRBJ2-2; tentatively, D is TRBD1 or TRBD2 (6 bases each). Looked up from germline, CDR1 is SEHNR and CDR2 is FQNEAQ (reference sequence). The CDR3 covers 17 residues. V dropped 5 bases and J dropped 6 bases, with 22 bases sitting between them. In DNA, the CDR3 is TGTGCCAGCAGCCCAAACTTATATGGGGGGCGCGCCGGGGAGCTGTTTTTT. It encodes CASSPNLYGGRAGELFF.

The table lists this clonotype with many counts. The rearrangement links TRBV15 to TRBJ2-5, with unresolved D. Germline V gene lookup returns CDR1 LNHNV and CDR2 YYDKDF (reference sequence). V was trimmed by 4 bases and J by 0 bases, leaving 9 bases between them. The CDR3 extends over 14 amino acids. The CDR3 bases are TGTGCCACCAGCACAGGACCGGACCAAGAGACCCAGTACTTC. It codes for CATSTGPDQETQYF.

The V call is TRBV29-1, the J call TRBJ2-5; D is possibly TRBD1 or TRBD2 (5 bases each). V lost 3 bases and J 5 bases, leaving 10 bases between the germline ends. The CDR3 is 12 amino acids. Germline CDR1 and CDR2: SQVTM and ANQGSEA. CDR3 bases: TGCAGCGTTGATGCCGAGGGGGAGACCCAGTACTTC. Translation: CSVDAEGETQYF.